The 21 T cell receptor beta chains below were found in one sample sequenced in a study of T-cell reconstitution after alpha-beta-depleted transplantation in children (dated by TCRdb to the mid-2010s). Library method: PCR. The reads were generated on an Illumina HiSeq 2500. TCR library preparation used molecular barcoding, with unique molecular identifiers applied to normalize quantification of the TCRbeta repertoire. TCRdb applied fastp at Q25 and MiXCR to the public reads, then kept only in-frame beta chains. Every distinct CDR3 protein forms one entry, paired with its most common genes and DNA. Within this sample are approximately 500,000 distinct CDR3 sequences, with 20% to 30% of them counted one time only. Jointly, the top ten make up about 35% of the sample. The label giving this sample's treatment or condition can be read as: allogeneic hematopoietic cell transplantation with graft depleted of TCRalphabeta T cells and CD19 B cells.

Specimen: PBMCs, collected before TCRalphabeta/CD19-depleted stem cell transplant. Receptor source: a boy younger than two with Wiskott-Aldrich syndrome, due to receive a stem cell transplant.

This clonotype was seen only a few times. The chain joins TRBV2 to TRBJ2-1; 8 positions agree with TRBD2. The length of the CDR3 is 15 residues. V shed 6 bases, J shed 6 bases, and the junction held 10 bases outside the gene matches. Germline V CDR1 and CDR2: SNHLY, FYNNEI. CDR3 sequence (DNA): TGTGCCAGCAGGGGTCCGGGACTAGTAGGCAATGAGCAGTTCTTC. It is translated as CASRGPGLVGNEQFF.

Only a few counts were recorded for this clonotype. The chain carries TRBV7-2 and TRBJ2-7; D possibly corresponds to TRBD2 (5 bases). CDR3 length: 13 amino acids. Trimming cost V 4 bases and J 4 bases, with 11 bases left between them. Looked up from germline, CDR1 is SGHTA and CDR2 is FQGNSA. CDR3 in DNA: TGTGCCAGCAGCTCCCTCGAGCGGTACGAGCAGTACTTC. Protein sequence: CASSSLERYEQYF.

This CDR3 reads CAINSVPQETQYF. The DNA of the CDR3 is TGTGCCATAAACAGCGTACCCCAAGAGACCCAGTACTTC. This rearrangement joins TRBV10-3 to TRBJ2-5; D is unresolved. V lost 9 bases and J lost 1, with 12 bases in between. The germline CDR1 and CDR2 sequences are ENHRY and SYGVKD. CDR3 length equals 13 residues.

In this sample, this clonotype turned up once. The chain employs TRBV5-1 and TRBJ2-3, with 14 bases matching TRBD2. The germline gives CDR1 SGHRS, CDR2 YFSETQ. V lost 0 bases to trimming and J lost 7 bases; unmatched junction nucleotides: 7. The CDR3 is 17 amino acids. The CDR3 nucleotides are TGCGCCAGCAGCTTGGTGTTCGGGACTAGCGGGAGTTATACGCAGTATTTT. As protein: CASSLVFGTSGSYTQYF.

The chain links TRBV2 to TRBJ2-2; D remains unclear. Per germline, CDR1 SNHLY and CDR2 FYNNEI. The germline V and J ends were trimmed by 7 bases and 2 bases, with 11 bases remaining between them. The CDR3 sequence is 14 residues long. DNA for the CDR3: TGTGCCAGCATTATTGTGAGAAACACCGGGGAGCTGTTTTTT. Its translation: CASIIVRNTGELFF.

The chain couples TRBV28 to TRBJ1-5; D is unresolved. Germline lookup yields CDR1 MDHEN and CDR2 SYDVKM. V shed 4 bases and J shed 16 bases, with 14 bases lying between them. The CDR3 length is 11 residues. CDR3 DNA sequence: TGTGCCAGCAGTTACCGGGCTGGTGAACATTTT. Translation gives CASSYRAGEHF.

This clonotype was detected a few times. The chain is built from TRBV2 and TRBJ2-3, with D hard to call. CDR1 and CDR2 from the germline V gene are SNHLY and FYNNEI. The V gene lost 2 bases and the J gene lost 1 base, with 7 bases spanning the gap. CDR3 size: 14 residues. The CDR3 sequence is CASSELSRTDTQYF. CDR3 DNA sequence: TGTGCCAGCAGTGAACTATCCCGCACAGATACGCAGTATTTT. Filled out from reference TRBV2 and TRBJ2-3, the complete variable domain reads EPEVTQTPSHQVTQMGQEVILRCVPISNHLYFYWYRQILGQKVEFLVSFYNNEISEKSEIFDDQFSVERPDGSNFTLKIRSTKLEDSAMYFCASSELSRTDTQYFGPGTRLTVL.

This clonotype was found a few times. The chain recombines TRBV5-1 with TRBJ2-1; 12 bases align to TRBD2. The V segment lost 4 bases and the J segment 5 bases; nucleotides outside the gene matches: 10. There are 17 residues in the CDR3. From germline, CDR1 is SGHRS and CDR2 YFSETQ. The CDR3 reads CASSQAGTSGWNNEQFF. In DNA form, the CDR3 reads TGCGCCAGCAGCCAGGCCGGGACTAGCGGGTGGAACAATGAGCAGTTCTTC.

This clonotype was seen only a few times. CDR3 DNA sequence: TGTGCCTGGAGTGTACGGGTGGGGCGAAGTACCGGGGAGCTGTTTTTT. This codes for CAWSVRVGRSTGELFF. The V call is TRBV30, the J call TRBJ2-2, with D maybe TRBD1 (5 bases). CDR3 length equals 16 residues. Germline CDR1 is GTSNPN and CDR2 is SVGIG (reference sequence). V was trimmed by 0 bases and J by 5 bases, leaving 16 bases between them.

This clonotype was counted only a few times. This chain connects TRBV4-2 to TRBJ1-5; D may be TRBD1 (5 bases). V was pared by 0 bases and J by 2 bases, with 8 bases between. Germline values: CDR1 LGHNA, CDR2 YNFKEQ. The CDR3 sequence is 15 residues long. CDR3 DNA: TGTGCCAGCAGCCAAGATGGAGGGGGCAATCAGCCCCAGCATTTT. This gives the protein CASSQDGGGNQPQHF.

This chain joins TRBV24-1 and TRBJ2-7, with TRBD2 as a possible D gene (5 bases). CDR1 is KGHDR, CDR2 SFDVKD, per germline. The CDR3 is 15 residues long. Trimming shortened V by 3 bases and J by 1 base, and 12 bases separated the two germline ends. For the CDR3, the DNA is TGTGCCACCAGTGATGCGGGTCCCTCTTCCTACGAGCAGTACTTC. Translation gives CATSDAGPSSYEQYF.

This clonotype occurred a few times. The J gene is TRBJ2-5, the V gene TRBV3-1; no clear D. This CDR3 comprises 15 residues. Deletions cut 2 bases from V and 4 bases from J, with 14 bases between. Germline lookup yields CDR1 LGHDT and CDR2 YNNKEL (reference sequence). The CDR3 DNA sequence: TGTGCCAGCAGCCAAATCGGTCATGTTCGAGAGACCCAGTACTTC. Protein product: CASSQIGHVRETQYF.

The chain employs TRBV6-1 and TRBJ1-1; no reliable D call. Germline V CDR1 and CDR2: MNHNS, SASEGT. The CDR3 sequence is 14 residues long. Trimming pared 1 base from V and 1 base from J, leaving 7 bases between. The CDR3 DNA reads TGTGCCAGCAGTGAAGTGCTCAGGAACACTGAAGCTTTCTTT. Translating it yields CASSEVLRNTEAFF.

This clonotype was observed a handful of times. The rearrangement joins TRBV12-3 or TRBV12-4 to TRBJ1-5; no clear D gene. CDR3 length: 17 amino acids. Trimming shortened V by 3 bases and J by 1 base, and 16 bases separated the two germline ends. The CDR3 sequence is CASSFTREGRSNQPQHF. The CDR3 nucleotides are TGTGCCAGCAGTTTCACCCGGGAGGGCAGAAGCAATCAGCCCCAGCATTTT.

The chain uses TRBV10-2 and TRBJ2-5; TRBD2 might be the D (5 bases). Trimming pared 3 bases from V and 5 bases from J, leaving 7 bases between. The germline V gene encodes CDR1 WSHSY and CDR2 SAAADI. This CDR3 comprises 12 residues. Here the CDR3 DNA reads TGCGCCAGCAGTGACGGCGGGGAGACCCAGTACTTC. Translating it yields CASSDGGETQYF.

This clonotype was counted only a few times. The rearrangement uses TRBV12-3 or TRBV12-4 and TRBJ2-7; TRBD1 might be the D (5 bases). This CDR3 spans 14 amino acids. V shed 6 bases and J shed 0 bases, with 12 bases lying between them. The CDR3 region is CASSQRQPSYEQYF. The DNA of the CDR3 is TGTGCCAGCAGCCAGCGACAGCCCTCCTACGAGCAGTACTTC.

The DNA of the CDR3 is TGCGCCAGCAGCTACCTAATCGGCAGCACTGAAGCTTTCTTT. Translating it yields CASSYLIGSTEAFF. The chain combines TRBV5-1 with TRBJ1-1, with D unclear. Trimming removed 3 bases from V and 4 bases from J, with 13 bases in between. Germline CDR1 and CDR2: SGHRS and YFSETQ. This CDR3 is built from 14 residues.

This clonotype was picked up many times. The J gene is TRBJ2-5, the V gene TRBV10-3; D ambiguous. CDR1 ENHRY and CDR2 SYGVKD come from the germline V gene. V lost 0 bases and J lost 2, with 4 bases in between. The CDR3 spans 13 residues. The CDR3 DNA sequence: TGTGCCATCAGTGAGTCGCAGCAAGAGACCCAGTACTTC. It is translated as CAISESQQETQYF.

The table lists this clonotype with many counts. This sequence joins TRBV5-1 and TRBJ2-2; perhaps TRBD2 as D (5 bases). The CDR3 contains 13 residues. V lost 0 bases and J lost 6, with 6 bases in between. CDR1 is SGHRS and CDR2 is YFSETQ in the germline V gene. CDR3 protein: CASSLGGPGELFF. As DNA, the CDR3 is TGCGCCAGCAGCTTGGGAGGGCCCGGGGAGCTGTTTTTT.

CDR3 region: CASSERQGLRETQYF. The CDR3 DNA reads as TGTGCCAGCAGCGAAAGACAGGGTCTAAGGGAGACCCAGTACTTC. The chain joins TRBV12-3 or TRBV12-4 to TRBJ2-5; 7 nucleotides line up with TRBD1. This CDR3 spans 15 amino acids. V shed 6 bases, J shed 5 bases, and the junction held 12 bases outside the gene matches.

J is TRBJ2-1 and V is TRBV12-3 or TRBV12-4; the D gene is possibly TRBD2 (7 bases). V shed 6 bases and J shed 7 bases, with 16 bases lying between them. The CDR3 sequence is 14 residues long. In DNA form, the CDR3 reads TGTGCCAGCAGCCCTTCGCGGGGGCTGAATGAGCAGTTCTTC. Its translation is CASSPSRGLNEQFF.